Following are 23 T cell receptor beta chains from one sample sequenced in a study of response to subunit inactivated influenza vaccine. TCRdb used MiXCR to reprocess the RT-PCR reads, holding one entry per CDR3 protein. The sample contains fewer than 800,000 distinct CDR3 sequences, approximately 15% of which appear only once. Sequencing used PBMCs from blood, obtained approximately 12 days after vaccination. The receptors stem from a man in his fifties who received an inactivated influenza vaccine.

In its sample, this clonotype was seen many times. The J gene is TRBJ1-5, the V gene TRBV4-1; tentatively, D is TRBD1 (6 bases). Germline V gene lookup returns CDR1 MGHRA and CDR2 YSYEKL. There are 16 residues in the CDR3. V dropped 2 bases and J dropped 2 bases, with 13 bases sitting between them. CDR3 loop: CASSQQGIRGNQPQHF. The CDR3, as DNA: TGCGCCAGCAGCCAACAGGGGATCCGAGGCAATCAGCCCCAGCATTTT.

The CDR3: CSAVAGGTISTDTQYF. In DNA form, the CDR3 reads TGCAGTGCTGTCGCGGGGGGAACGATAAGCACAGATACGCAGTATTTT. The rearrangement uses TRBV20-1 and TRBJ2-3; 8 positions match TRBD2. With 5 bases clipped from V and 0 bases from J, the junction kept 10 bases outside the gene matches. Germline V gives CDR1 DFQATT, CDR2 SNEGSKA (reference sequence). The CDR3 extends over 16 amino acids.

V is TRBV20-1 and J is TRBJ1-5; D is unresolved. CDR1 and CDR2 (germline): DFQATT, SNEGSKA (reference sequence). Trimming removed 1 base from V and 0 bases from J, with 7 bases in between. The CDR3 is 14 amino acids. The CDR3 here is CSARAGFSNQPQHF. In nucleotides, the CDR3 is TGCAGTGCTAGAGCTGGGTTTAGCAATCAGCCCCAGCATTTT.

This clonotype was seen at least ten times. The chain links TRBV20-1 to TRBJ2-1; 9 bases line up with TRBD1. V gave up 6 bases and J gave up 1 base; unmatched junction bases: 4. The length of the CDR3 is 14 residues. Germline assignment: CDR1 DFQATT and CDR2 SNEGSKA (reference sequence). The CDR3 DNA sequence: TGCAGTGCCGTGGACAGGGGATCCTACAATGAGCAGTTCTTC. Translated, it gives CSAVDRGSYNEQFF.

For this clonotype: At one of its ends the junction is not consistent with the germline gene, which may arise from a read error. Here the CDR3 DNA reads TGCTGTGCTAGTGGCCCACTAGCGGGTGGGCGTGAGCAGTTCTTC. Amino acids: CCASGPLAGGREQFF. The chain is built from TRBV20-1 and TRBJ2-1, with 9 bases aligning to TRBD2. The CDR3 length is 15 residues. Germline CDR1 DFQATT, CDR2 SNEGSKA (reference sequence).

The rearrangement links TRBV7-9 to TRBJ2-1, with D hard to call. The germline CDR1 and CDR2 sequences are SEHNR and FQNEAQ (reference sequence). The length of the CDR3 is 12 residues. Trimming removed 0 bases from V and 7 bases from J, with 4 bases in between. CDR3 loop: CASSLAQNEQFF. Written as DNA, the CDR3 is TGTGCCAGCAGCTTAGCCCAGAATGAGCAGTTCTTC. Variable domain in full (rest from reference TRBV7-9 and TRBJ2-1): DTGVSQNPRHKITKRGQNVTFRCDPISEHNRLYWYRQTLGQGPEFLTYFQNEAQLEKSRLLSDRFSAERPKGSFSTLEIQRTEQGDSAMYLCASSLAQNEQFFGPGTRLTVL.

This clonotype was found a few times. The V gene is TRBV29-1, the J gene TRBJ2-1, with TRBD2 matching 8 bases. The germline V gene has CDR1 SQVTM and CDR2 ANQGSEA. The CDR3 has 12 amino acids. J was trimmed by 9 bases and V by 6 bases; bases with no gene match: 7. CDR3 amino acids: CSVGSGMFEQFF. Here the CDR3 DNA reads TGCAGCGTGGGTAGCGGGATGTTTGAGCAGTTCTTC.

The V gene is TRBV6-2 or TRBV6-3, the J gene TRBJ2-1, with TRBD1 identical over 10 bases. V lost 5 bases, J lost 9 bases, and 4 bases stayed unmatched. CDR3 length: 13 amino acids. Germline V gives CDR1 MNHEY, CDR2 SVGEGT. The CDR3, as DNA: TGTGCCAGCAGTCCCGGGACAGGGGTTGAGCAGTTCTTC. Protein sequence: CASSPGTGVEQFF.

This clonotype was counted a few times. J is TRBJ2-1 and V is TRBV28; 11 bases line up with TRBD2. After removal of 7 bases from V and 6 bases from J, the junction contained 17 bases not matched to a gene. CDR1 and CDR2 from the germline V gene are MDHEN and SYDVKM. The CDR3 covers 18 residues. The CDR3 region has the DNA TGTGCCAGCACCCTTACTTCTGTTAGCGGGAGGGCCCTCAATGAGCAGTTCTTC. It translates to CASTLTSVSGRALNEQFF.

This clonotype was seen more than once but under ten times. The chain has TRBV29-1 and TRBJ2-7; TRBD1 might be the D (5 bases). Germline CDR1 is SQVTM and CDR2 is ANQGSEA. Trimming stripped 4 bases from V and 1 base from J, with 14 bases between. The CDR3 is 14 residues long. CDR3 loop: CSVAEGENSYEQYF. The CDR3, as DNA: TGCAGCGTTGCGGAAGGGGAAAATTCCTACGAGCAGTACTTC.

This clonotype was counted many times. This rearrangement joins TRBV5-1 to TRBJ1-1; 7 bases line up with TRBD1. Germline CDR1 and CDR2: SGHRS and YFSETQ. The CDR3 loop spans 16 amino acids. The ends lost 0 bases at V and 3 bases at J; junction bases unmatched: 8. The CDR3 spells CASSLGGGRGDTEAFF. The CDR3 region has the DNA TGCGCCAGCAGCTTGGGGGGCGGCAGGGGGGACACTGAAGCTTTCTTT.

This clonotype was seen a few times. The chain employs TRBV5-1 and TRBJ2-3; D is undetermined. The CDR3 contains 14 residues. CDR1 SGHRS and CDR2 YFSETQ come from the germline V gene. V lost 1 base to trimming and J lost 4 bases, with 10 bases between them. CDR3 amino acids: CASSLYPGSDTQYF. Here the CDR3 DNA reads TGCGCCAGCAGCTTGTACCCTGGGTCAGATACGCAGTATTTT. Based on the CDR3 plus reference TRBV5-1 and TRBJ2-3, the full variable domain is KAGVTQTPRYLIKTRGQQVTLSCSPISGHRSVSWYQQTPGQGLQFLFEYFSETQRNKGNFPGRFSGRQFSNSRSEMNVSTLELGDSALYLCASSLYPGSDTQYFGPGTRLTVL.

CDR3 in amino acids: CASRGGWSTGELFF. CDR3 sequence (DNA): TGTGCCAGCAGAGGGGGTTGGTCCACCGGGGAGCTGTTTTTT. The chain combines TRBV6-2 or TRBV6-3 with TRBJ2-2; tentatively, D is TRBD1 (6 bases). The V gene lost 6 bases and the J gene lost 4 bases, with 12 bases spanning the gap. This CDR3 contains 14 residues. CDR1 MNHEY and CDR2 SVGEGT come from the germline V gene.

There are a few counts of this clonotype. The chain has TRBV7-2 and TRBJ2-2; weak D call: TRBD1 (6 bases). The ends were cut back, 0 bases at V and 2 bases at J, with 13 bases in the middle. The CDR3 totals 17 residues. The germline V gene encodes CDR1 SGHTA and CDR2 FQGNSA. CDR3 sequence: CASSLAVLQGNTGELFF. The CDR3 DNA sequence: TGTGCCAGCAGCTTAGCTGTGCTACAGGGAAACACCGGGGAGCTGTTTTTT. The full variable domain, completed using reference TRBV7-2 and TRBJ2-2, is GAGVSQSPSNKVTEKGKDVELRCDPISGHTALYWYRQSLGQGLEFLIYFQGNSAPDKSGLPSDRFSAERTGGSVSTLTIQRTQQEDSAVYLCASSLAVLQGNTGELFFGEGSRLTVL.

This clonotype was detected only a few times. The V and J genes are TRBV12-3 or TRBV12-4 and TRBJ2-3; the match to TRBD2 covers 9 bases. The CDR3 is 18 amino acids. V was pared by 2 bases and J by 5 bases, with 14 bases of the junction left unmatched. This CDR3 reads CASSLIGIQGGRGDTQYF. CDR3 nucleotide sequence: TGTGCCAGCAGTTTAATCGGGATTCAGGGCGGGAGGGGAGATACGCAGTATTTT.

This clonotype was observed many times. V is TRBV4-1 and J is TRBJ2-2, with 8 bases fitting TRBD1. There are 17 residues in the CDR3. In germline, CDR1 is MGHRA, CDR2 YSYEKL. Trimming at V came to 0 bases and at J to 3 bases, leaving 6 bases not matched to a gene. The CDR3 protein is CASSQEWTGPHTGELFF. The CDR3 nucleotides read TGCGCCAGCAGCCAAGAATGGACAGGGCCGCACACCGGGGAGCTGTTTTTT.

This chain joins TRBV6-2 or TRBV6-3 and TRBJ2-1, with TRBD2 matching 8 bases. There are 16 residues in the CDR3. CDR1 and CDR2 from the germline V gene are MNHEY and SVGEGT. V lost 7 bases and J lost 9; bases outside the gene matches: 17. CDR3 nucleotide sequence: TGTGCCAGCAATTTCGTAACCGGGACTAGTTTCATTGAGCAGTTCTTC. Protein product: CASNFVTGTSFIEQFF.

CDR3 sequence reads: CASSPLADFFEQYF. The CDR3 nucleotides are TGTGCCAGCAGTCCCCTAGCGGACTTTTTCGAGCAGTACTTC. The chain recombines TRBV28 with TRBJ2-7; 7 bases align to TRBD2. After removal of 5 bases from V and 6 bases from J, the junction contained 10 bases not matched to a gene. Germline V gives CDR1 MDHEN, CDR2 SYDVKM. The CDR3 is 14 residues long. Together with reference TRBV28 and TRBJ2-7, the CDR3 gives the full variable domain: DVKVTQSSRYLVKRTGEKVFLECVQDMDHENMFWYRQDPGLGLRLIYFSYDVKMKEKGDIPEGYSVSREKKERFSLILESASTNQTSMYLCASSPLADFFEQYFGPGTRLTVT.

The genes are TRBV4-2 and TRBJ2-3; D remains unclear. The germline CDR1 and CDR2 sequences are LGHNA and YNFKEQ. This CDR3 region has 15 residues. Trimming left V 1 base short and J 0 bases short, with 8 bases between. The CDR3: CASSQGVASTDTQYF. CDR3 DNA: TGTGCCAGCAGCCAAGGGGTTGCCAGCACAGATACGCAGTATTTT.

This clonotype was seen only a few times. The chain joins TRBV29-1 to TRBJ2-6; D remains ambiguous. The CDR3 is 14 residues long. Deletions cut 0 bases from V and 5 bases from J, with 8 bases between. The germline V gene has CDR1 SQVTM and CDR2 ANQGSEA. The CDR3 nucleotides are TGCAGCGTTGAAGACACCGCCTGGGCCAACGTCCTGACTTTC. Its protein product is CSVEDTAWANVLTF.

This clonotype came up a few times. This rearrangement joins TRBV15 to TRBJ1-1, with D perhaps TRBD1 (6 bases). CDR1 LNHNV and CDR2 YYDKDF come from the germline V gene (reference sequence). This CDR3 has 12 residues. V gave up 3 bases and J gave up 7 bases, with 9 bases separating them. CDR3 DNA sequence: TGTGCCACCAGCAGGGGGACAAATGAAGCTTTCTTT. Translating gives CATSRGTNEAFF.

This clonotype was found a few times. This chain joins TRBV7-9 and TRBJ2-3, with a weak D call TRBD2 (5 bases). From germline, CDR1 is SEHNR and CDR2 FQNEAQ (reference sequence). The V end lost 5 bases, the J end lost 6 bases, and 12 bases lay between the germline ends. The CDR3 is 13 amino acids. The CDR3 DNA reads as TGTGCCAGCAGCACCCGGACTCGGGATACGCAGTATTTT. Translating gives CASSTRTRDTQYF.

The chain employs TRBV9 and TRBJ2-3; 9 bases are shared with TRBD2. V dropped 3 bases and J dropped 3; count of bases not matched to a gene: 23. The germline V gene has CDR1 SGDLS and CDR2 YYNGEE. The CDR3 loop spans 21 amino acids. CDR3 nucleotides: TGTGCCAGCAGCGCCCCTATGCCTAGCGGGACCTTAAAAGCACGTACAGATACGCAGTATTTT. Translating it yields CASSAPMPSGTLKARTDTQYF.